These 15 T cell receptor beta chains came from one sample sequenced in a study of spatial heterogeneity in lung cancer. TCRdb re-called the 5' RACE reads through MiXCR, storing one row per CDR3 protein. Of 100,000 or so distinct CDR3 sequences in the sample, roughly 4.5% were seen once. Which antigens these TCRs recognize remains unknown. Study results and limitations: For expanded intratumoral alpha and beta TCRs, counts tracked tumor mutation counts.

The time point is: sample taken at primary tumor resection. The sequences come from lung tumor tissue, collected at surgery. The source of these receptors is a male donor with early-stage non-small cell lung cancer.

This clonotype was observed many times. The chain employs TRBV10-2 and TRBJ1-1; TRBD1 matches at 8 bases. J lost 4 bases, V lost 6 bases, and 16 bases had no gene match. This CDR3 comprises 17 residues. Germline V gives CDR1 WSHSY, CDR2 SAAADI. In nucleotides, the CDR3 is TGCGCCAGCAGCTATACAATTCCGGGACAGGCGGGCACTGAAGCTTTCTTT. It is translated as CASSYTIPGQAGTEAFF.

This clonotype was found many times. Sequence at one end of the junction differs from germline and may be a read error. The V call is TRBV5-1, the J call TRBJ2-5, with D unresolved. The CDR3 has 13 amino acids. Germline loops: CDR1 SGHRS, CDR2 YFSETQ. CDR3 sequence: CVSSLSGPETQYF. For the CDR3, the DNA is TGCGTCAGCAGCTTATCGGGCCCAGAGACCCAGTACTTC.

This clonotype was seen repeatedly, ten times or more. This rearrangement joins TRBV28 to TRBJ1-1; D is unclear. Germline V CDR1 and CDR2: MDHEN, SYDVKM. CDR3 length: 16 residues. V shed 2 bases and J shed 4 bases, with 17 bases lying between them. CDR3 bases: TGTGCCAGCAGTTTACAGGTTTACCAGGTGGGCACTGAAGCTTTCTTT. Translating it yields CASSLQVYQVGTEAFF.

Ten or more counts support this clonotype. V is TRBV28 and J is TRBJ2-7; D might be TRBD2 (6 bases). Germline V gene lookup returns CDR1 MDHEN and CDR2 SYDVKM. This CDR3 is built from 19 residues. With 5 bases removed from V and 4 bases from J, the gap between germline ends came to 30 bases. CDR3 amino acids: CASSPSPGVSYASSYEQYF. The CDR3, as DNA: TGTGCCAGCAGTCCCTCCCCGGGGGTATCTTACGCTAGCAGTTACGAGCAGTACTTC.

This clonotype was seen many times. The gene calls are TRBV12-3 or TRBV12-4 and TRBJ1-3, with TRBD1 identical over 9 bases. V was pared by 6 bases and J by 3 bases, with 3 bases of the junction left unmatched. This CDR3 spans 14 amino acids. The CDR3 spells CASSWDRVGNTIYF. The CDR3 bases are TGTGCCAGCAGCTGGGACAGGGTTGGAAACACCATATATTTT.

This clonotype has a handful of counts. The CDR3 reads CSAYIRQGNEQYF. The CDR3 bases are TGCAGTGCCTATATTAGGCAGGGGAACGAGCAGTACTTC. This chain connects TRBV20-1 to TRBJ2-7; tentative D call: TRBD1 (6 bases). Trimming removed 6 bases from V and 5 bases from J, with 17 bases in between. The CDR3 has 13 amino acids. Per germline, CDR1 DFQATT and CDR2 SNEGSKA (reference sequence).

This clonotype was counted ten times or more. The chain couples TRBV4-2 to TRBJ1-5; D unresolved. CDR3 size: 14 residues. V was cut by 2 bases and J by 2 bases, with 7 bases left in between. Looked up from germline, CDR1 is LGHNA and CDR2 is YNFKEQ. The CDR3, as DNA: TGTGCCAGCAGCCAATCGGCTGGCAATCAGCCCCAGCATTTT. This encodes CASSQSAGNQPQHF.

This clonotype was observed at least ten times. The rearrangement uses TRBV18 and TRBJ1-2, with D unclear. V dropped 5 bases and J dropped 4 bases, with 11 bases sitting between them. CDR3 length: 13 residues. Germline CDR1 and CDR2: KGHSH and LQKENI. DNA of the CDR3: TGTGCCAGCTCAGGGGAGCGGCGCTATGGCTACACCTTC. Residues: CASSGERRYGYTF.

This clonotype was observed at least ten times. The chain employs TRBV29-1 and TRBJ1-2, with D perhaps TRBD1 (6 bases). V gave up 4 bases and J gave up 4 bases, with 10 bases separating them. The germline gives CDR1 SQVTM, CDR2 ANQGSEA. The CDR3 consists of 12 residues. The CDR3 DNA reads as TGCAGCGTTGGCTCCAGGGGCTATGGCTACACCTTC. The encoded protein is CSVGSRGYGYTF.

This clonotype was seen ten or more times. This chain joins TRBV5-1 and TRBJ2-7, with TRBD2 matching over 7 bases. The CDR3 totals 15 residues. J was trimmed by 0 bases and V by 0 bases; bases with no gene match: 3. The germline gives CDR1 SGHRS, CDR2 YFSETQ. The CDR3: CASSLELAASYEQYF. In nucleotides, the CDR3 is TGCGCCAGCAGCTTGGAGCTAGCGGCCTCCTACGAGCAGTACTTC.

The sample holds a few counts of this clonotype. The CDR3 here is CASSSWSAQETQYF. The CDR3 DNA reads TGTGCCAGCAGCTCCTGGTCGGCCCAAGAGACCCAGTACTTC. V gene TRBV7-9 combines with J gene TRBJ2-5; no reliable D call. Trimming shortened V by 4 bases and J by 1 base, and 10 bases separated the two germline ends. The CDR3 loop spans 14 amino acids. CDR1 SEHNR and CDR2 FQNEAQ come from the germline V gene (reference sequence).

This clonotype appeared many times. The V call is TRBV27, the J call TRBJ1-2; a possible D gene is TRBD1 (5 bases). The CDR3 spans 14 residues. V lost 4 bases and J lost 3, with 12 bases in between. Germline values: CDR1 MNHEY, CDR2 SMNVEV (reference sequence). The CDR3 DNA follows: TGTGCCAGCAGTTCGCGGAGGGGCGACTATGGCTACACCTTC. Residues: CASSSRRGDYGYTF.

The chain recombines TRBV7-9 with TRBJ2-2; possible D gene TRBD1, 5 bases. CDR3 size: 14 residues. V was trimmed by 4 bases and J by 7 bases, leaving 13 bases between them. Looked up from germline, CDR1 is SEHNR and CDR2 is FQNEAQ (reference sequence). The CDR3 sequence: CASSYPVRGGELFF. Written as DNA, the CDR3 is TGTGCCAGCAGCTATCCAGTAAGGGGCGGGGAGCTGTTTTTT.

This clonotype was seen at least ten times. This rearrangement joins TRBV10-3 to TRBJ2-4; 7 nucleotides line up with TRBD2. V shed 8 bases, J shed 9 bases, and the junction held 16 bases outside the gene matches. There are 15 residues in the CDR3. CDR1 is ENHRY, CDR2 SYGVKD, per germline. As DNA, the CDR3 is TGTGCCATCGCCGATTGGGGAGCGGGACTGAGCATTCAGTACTTC. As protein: CAIADWGAGLSIQYF.

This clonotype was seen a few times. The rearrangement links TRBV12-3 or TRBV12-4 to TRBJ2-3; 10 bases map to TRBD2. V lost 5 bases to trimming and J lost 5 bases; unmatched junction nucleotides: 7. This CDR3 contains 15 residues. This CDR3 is CASSRTSGWVDTQYF. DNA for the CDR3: TGTGCCAGCAGTCGGACTAGCGGCTGGGTAGATACGCAGTATTTT.